Reported below is one TCR beta chain. The sample's time point: baseline pretreatment blood. Treatment: 15 Gy SBRT to primary tumor, nephrectomy 4 weeks later. This renal cell carcinoma was of the clear cell type. The data derive from a study of radiation and T cells in renal cell carcinoma. Between the trimmed V and J ends, which lost 3 bases and 1 base, there was a span of 12 bases. Germline lookup yields CDR1 MDHEN and CDR2 SYDVKM. This CDR3 has 15 residues. Sequencing used immunoSEQ multiplex PCR; TCRdb keeps in-frame clones, though not all of them. The table has roughly 120,000 clones, roughly 80% seen once.

This chain connects TRBV28 to TRBJ1-1, with D possibly matching TRBD1 (5 bases). This receptor was identified in a woman aged 55-70 years with renal cell carcinoma. The sequencing used blood, collected from a patient whose treatment included radiotherapy and nephrectomy. CDR3 sequence: CASSLGQLSNTEAFF. The DNA for the CDR3 is TGTGCCAGCAGTTTGGGGCAGCTATCGAACACTGAAGCTTTCTTT.